This T cell receptor (beta chain) was sequenced for a study of T-cell reconstitution after alpha-beta-depleted transplantation in children. This clonotype was counted a few times. This CDR3 contains 13 residues. Germline loops: CDR1 MNHEY, CDR2 SVGEGT. V gave up 8 bases and J gave up 5 bases; unmatched junction bases: 8. Unique molecular identifiers were used to barcode this TCRbeta library. TCRdb analysed the PCR reads with MiXCR anew, one entry per CDR3 protein. The sample has about 340,000 distinct CDR3 sequences; 10% to 15% are singletons. The sample was PBMCs, taken from the stem cell graft. J is TRBJ2-5 and V is TRBV6-2 or TRBV6-3; 7 bases fit TRBD2. This clonotype was sampled from a human donor who donated a stem cell graft to a child with Fanconi anemia. CDR3 sequence reads: CASRPRGMETQYF. DNA for the CDR3: TGTGCCAGCCGTCCGCGGGGGATGGAGACCCAGTACTTC.